Following are 21 T cell receptor beta chains from one sample sequenced in a study of blood T cell repertoires in COVID-19. Measured with immunoSEQ multiplex PCR; TCRdb has only the in-frame clones, and not every one. The table includes 110,000 to 150,000 clones, 75% to 90% detected once. Source material: peripheral blood. These receptors were obtained from a woman aged 55-69 years with active COVID-19.

V and J are TRBV3-1 (or the pseudogene TRBV3-2) and TRBJ2-7; perhaps TRBD2 as D (5 bases). CDR3 length: 14 amino acids. Trimming cost V 3 bases and J 0 bases, with 9 bases left between them. Germline loops: CDR1 LGHDT, CDR2 YNNKEL (reference sequence). CDR3 sequence reads: CASSHGVTSYEQYF. In DNA, the CDR3 is TGTGCCAGCAGCCACGGGGTTACCTCCTACGAGCAGTACTTC.

The V call is TRBV21-1, the J call TRBJ2-7; the D segment call TRBD2 is taken from the table without a DNA check. TRBV21-1 is a known pseudogene. The CDR3 has 14 amino acids. In nucleotides, the CDR3 is TGTGCCAGCAGCAAATCAGGAGGCGGGTACGAGCAGTACTTC. The encoded protein is CASSKSGGGYEQYF.

The CDR3 protein is CASSVTGGTEAFF. The CDR3 nucleotides read TGTGCCAGCAGCGTGACAGGGGGAACTGAAGCTTTCTTT. V is TRBV11-3 and J is TRBJ1-1; 9 nucleotides align to TRBD1. The CDR3 totals 13 residues. Looked up from germline, CDR1 is SGHNT and CDR2 is YENEEA. The trim removed 5 bases at V and 5 bases at J, leaving 3 bases unmatched.

The J gene is TRBJ1-2, the V gene TRBV7-2, with 9 bases lining up with TRBD1. Germline-derived CDR1 and CDR2 are SGHTA and FQGNSA. This CDR3 region has 14 residues. Losses at the gene ends were 5 bases for V and 0 bases for J; bases not matched to a gene: 1. The CDR3 is CASSRTGANYGYTF. The CDR3 nucleotides are TGTGCCAGCAGCCGGACAGGGGCTAACTATGGCTACACCTTC.

This sequence joins TRBV11-2 and TRBJ2-1; 13 bases align to TRBD2. The V gene's germline CDR1 is SGHAT and CDR2 FQNNGV. With V trimmed by 4 bases and J by 8 bases, 8 bases remained unmatched. The CDR3 spans 16 residues. The CDR3: CASSSGLAGVAYEQFF. The CDR3, as DNA: TGTGCCAGCAGCTCCGGACTAGCGGGAGTGGCCTATGAGCAGTTCTTC.

CDR3 sequence reads: CASSLAVGDYLNEQYF. The CDR3 DNA sequence: TGTGCCAGCAGCTTAGCCGTTGGCGACTACCTCAACGAGCAGTACTTC. This rearrangement joins TRBV7-9 to TRBJ2-7, with D perhaps TRBD2 (5 bases). CDR1 is SEHNR, CDR2 FQNEAQ, per germline (reference sequence). V was clipped by 0 bases and J by 5 bases, with 17 bases between them. This CDR3 has 16 residues.

The chain recombines TRBV7-3 with TRBJ2-3; TRBD2 matches 10 bases. The junction had 9 bases not matched to a gene; V was cut back by 0 bases and J by 6 bases. Germline assignment: CDR1 SGHTA and CDR2 FQGTGA. The CDR3 runs 17 residues. In nucleotides, the CDR3 is TGTGCCAGCAGCTTAACTGGACTAGCGGCCTCCGGGGATACGCAGTATTTT. This codes for CASSLTGLAASGDTQYF. The full variable domain, in which reference TRBV7-3 and TRBJ2-3 provide the parts outside the CDR3, is GAGVSQTPSNKVTEKGKYVELRCDPISGHTALYWYRQSLGQGPEFLIYFQGTGAADDSGLPNDRFFAVRPEGSVSTLKIQRTERGDSAVYLCASSLTGLAASGDTQYFGPGTRLTVL.

The rearrangement uses TRBV27 and TRBJ2-7; 13 bases fit TRBD2. The CDR3 runs to 15 residues. V trimming: 6 bases; J trimming: 0 bases; junction bases outside the gene matches: 2. CDR1 and CDR2 from the germline V gene are MNHEY and SMNVEV (reference sequence). Here the CDR3 DNA reads TGTGCCAGCAGCACTAGCGGGAGGGCCTCCTACGAGCAGTACTTC. It encodes CASSTSGRASYEQYF.

This clone was seen a few times. V is TRBV29-1 and J is TRBJ2-3, with TRBD1 matching over 7 bases. CDR3 length equals 14 residues. The V segment lost 7 bases and the J segment 2 bases; nucleotides outside the gene matches: 9. Germline V lookup: CDR1 SQVTM, CDR2 ANQGSEA. The CDR3 region is CSARDRVVTDTQYF. The CDR3 nucleotides are TGCAGCGCTAGAGACAGGGTAGTCACAGATACGCAGTATTTT.

This clone was counted a single time. The chain joins TRBV12-3 or TRBV12-4 to TRBJ2-1, with 9 bases aligning to TRBD2. The CDR3 is made up of 13 amino acids. Trimming at V came to 7 bases and at J to 7 bases, leaving 5 bases not matched to a gene. The CDR3 protein is CASTLAGENEQFF. CDR3 sequence (DNA): TGTGCCAGCACCTTAGCGGGAGAGAATGAGCAGTTCTTC.

In its sample, this clone was seen once. The chain carries TRBV5-6 and TRBJ2-1; 14 bases agree with TRBD2. The germline V gene has CDR1 SGHDT and CDR2 YYEEEE. The CDR3 extends over 15 amino acids. The V and J ends lost 4 bases and 14 bases, in that order; junction bases with no gene match: 11. CDR3 DNA: TGTGCCAGCAGCCCTCGACTAGCGGGAGGGAGGGTTGAGTTCTTC. It is translated as CASSPRLAGGRVEFF.

The V call is TRBV5-1, the J call TRBJ2-7; D is possibly TRBD2 (6 bases). The CDR3 is 15 residues long. V was pared by 4 bases and J by 2 bases, with 16 bases between. Germline lookup yields CDR1 SGHRS and CDR2 YFSETQ. CDR3 DNA sequence: TGCGCCAGCAGCCCAGCGGAGGGGAGGACCTACGAGCAGTACTTC. Translation: CASSPAEGRTYEQYF.

The chain uses TRBV4-2 and TRBJ1-1; no clear D. Germline V gene data show CDR1 as LGHNA and CDR2 as YNFKEQ. The V end was cut by 0 bases, the J end by 1 base, with 12 bases between. The CDR3 spans 16 residues. CDR3 in DNA: TGTGCCAGCAGCCAAGATCTAGATAGCCCGAACACTGAAGCTTTCTTT. It specifies CASSQDLDSPNTEAFF.

The rearrangement links TRBV14 to TRBJ2-3, with D hard to call. The V gene's germline CDR1 is SGHDN and CDR2 FVKESK. The CDR3 consists of 12 residues. V was trimmed by 1 base and J by 5 bases, leaving 4 bases between them. Here the CDR3 DNA reads TGTGCCAGCAGCCAAGTTAAAGATACGCAGTATTTT. This encodes CASSQVKDTQYF.

This sequence joins TRBV28 and TRBJ2-4; a weak D match, TRBD2 (5 bases). V was clipped by 1 base and J by 0 bases, with 16 bases between them. The CDR3 totals 18 residues. Germline lookup yields CDR1 MDHEN and CDR2 SYDVKM. The CDR3 here is CASSLLSGRRVAKNIQYF. As DNA, the CDR3 is TGTGCCAGCAGTTTATTAAGCGGCCGGCGGGTAGCCAAAAACATTCAGTACTTC.

V is TRBV6-4 and J is TRBJ2-3; D gene ambiguous. Germline CDR1 and CDR2: MRHNA and SNTAGT. V lost 6 bases and J 4 bases, leaving 14 bases between the germline ends. The length of the CDR3 is 14 residues. CDR3 sequence reads: CASRSDFLADTQYF. CDR3 bases: TGTGCCAGCAGATCAGATTTTTTGGCAGATACGCAGTATTTT.

The chain joins TRBV12-3 or TRBV12-4 to TRBJ1-1, with D possibly being TRBD1 (6 bases). This CDR3 has 11 residues. Trimming left V 9 bases short and J 10 bases short, with 15 bases between. CDR3 in DNA: TGTGCCAGTTCCTCAGGGGAGATAGCTTTCTTT. It specifies CASSSGEIAFF.

In this sample, this clone turned up a few times. The chain recombines TRBV2 with TRBJ2-3; the D gene is possibly TRBD1 (6 bases). With 4 bases removed from V and 0 bases from J, the gap between germline ends came to 11 bases. The CDR3 extends over 15 amino acids. The germline gives CDR1 SNHLY, CDR2 FYNNEI. The CDR3 region is CASSGDTPSTDTQYF. Here the CDR3 DNA reads TGTGCCAGCAGTGGGGACACCCCTAGCACAGATACGCAGTATTTT.

In its sample, this clone was seen a few times. The CDR3 loop reads CASSIRRDYGYTF. The CDR3 region has the DNA TGTGCCAGTAGTATTAGGCGGGACTATGGCTACACCTTC. The V gene is TRBV19, the J gene TRBJ1-2; D is unclear. Trimming stripped 3 bases from V and 3 bases from J, with 8 bases between. This CDR3 contains 13 residues. Germline V gives CDR1 LNHDA, CDR2 SQIVND (reference sequence).

The rearrangement links TRBV24-1 to TRBJ1-2; D remains ambiguous. CDR3 length: 11 amino acids. CDR1 is KGHDR and CDR2 is SFDVKD in the germline V gene. Trimming pared 5 bases from V and 5 bases from J, leaving 5 bases between. CDR3 coding DNA: TGTGCCACCAGTGCCGGTTATGGCTACACCTTC. This sequence encodes CATSAGYGYTF.

The rearrangement joins TRBV10-3 to TRBJ2-5, with TRBD1 identical over 8 bases. In germline, CDR1 is ENHRY, CDR2 SYGVKD. The CDR3 totals 16 residues. The junction had 18 bases not matched to a gene; V was cut back by 10 bases and J by 5 bases. The CDR3 sequence is CATKALPGQGRETQYF. The CDR3 region has the DNA TGTGCCACCAAAGCTCTTCCAGGACAGGGTAGGGAGACCCAGTACTTC.